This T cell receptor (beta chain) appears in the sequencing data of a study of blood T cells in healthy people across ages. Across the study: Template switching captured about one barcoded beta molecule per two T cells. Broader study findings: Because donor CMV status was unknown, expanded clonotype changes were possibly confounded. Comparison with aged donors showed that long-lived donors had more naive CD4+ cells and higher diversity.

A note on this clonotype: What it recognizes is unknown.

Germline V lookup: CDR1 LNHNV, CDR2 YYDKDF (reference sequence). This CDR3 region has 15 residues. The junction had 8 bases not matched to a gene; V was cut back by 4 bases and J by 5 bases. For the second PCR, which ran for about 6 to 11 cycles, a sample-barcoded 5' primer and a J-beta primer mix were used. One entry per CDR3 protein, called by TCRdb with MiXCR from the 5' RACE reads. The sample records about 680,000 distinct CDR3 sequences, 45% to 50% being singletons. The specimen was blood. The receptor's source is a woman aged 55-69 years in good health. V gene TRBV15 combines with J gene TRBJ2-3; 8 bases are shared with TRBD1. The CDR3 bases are TGTGCCACCAGCAAGCTGCCGGGACAGGTAGATACGCAGTATTTT. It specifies CATSKLPGQVDTQYF. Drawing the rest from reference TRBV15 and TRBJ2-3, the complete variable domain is DAMVIQNPRYQVTQFGKPVTLSCSQTLNHNVMYWYQQKSSQAPKLLFHYYDKDFNNEADTPDNFQSRRPNTSFCFLDIRSPGLGDTAMYLCATSKLPGQVDTQYFGPGTRLTVL.